This paragraph covers one T cell receptor beta chain sequence. This entry is derived from a study of blood T cell repertoires in COVID-19. Study details: There were acute and convalescent COVID-19 samples, and they came from the United States, Italy and Spain. Nucleic acid was either cDNA or gDNA, and it came from T cells, B-cell-depleted T cells, or PBMCs.

Repertoires were generated with immunoSEQ multiplex PCR, while TCRdb's copy carries only in-frame clones and drops some. The table shows 250,000 to 400,000 clones, with about nine tenths occurring only once. It was during active infection that Seattle patients were enrolled and then longitudinally followed. This CDR3 has 16 residues. Trimming cost V 0 bases and J 2 bases, with 11 bases left between them. The germline V gene encodes CDR1 SGHVS and CDR2 FQNEAQ. The V call is TRBV7-8, the J call TRBJ1-3; D gene ambiguous. The material sequenced was peripheral blood. The sequence was collected from a young woman with COVID-19, enrolled during active disease. In nucleotides, the CDR3 is TGTGCCAGCAGCTTAGCGACGGGTGAAACTGGAAACACCATATATTTT. Amino acid sequence: CASSLATGETGNTIYF.